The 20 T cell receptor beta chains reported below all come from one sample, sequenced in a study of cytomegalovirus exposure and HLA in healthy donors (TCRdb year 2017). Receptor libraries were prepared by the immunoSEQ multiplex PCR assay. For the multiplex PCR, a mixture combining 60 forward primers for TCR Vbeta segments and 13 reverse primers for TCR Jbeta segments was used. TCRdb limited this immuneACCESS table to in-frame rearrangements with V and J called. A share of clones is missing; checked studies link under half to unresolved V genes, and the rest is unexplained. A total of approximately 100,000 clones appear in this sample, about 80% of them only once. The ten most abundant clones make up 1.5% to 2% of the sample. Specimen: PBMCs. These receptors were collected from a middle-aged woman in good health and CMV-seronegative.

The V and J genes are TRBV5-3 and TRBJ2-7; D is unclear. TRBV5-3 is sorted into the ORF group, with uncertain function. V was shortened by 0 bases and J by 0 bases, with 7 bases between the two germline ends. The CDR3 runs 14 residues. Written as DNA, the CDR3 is TGTGCCAGAAGCTTGGCTCTCTACTCCTACGAGCAGTACTTC. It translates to CARSLALYSYEQYF.

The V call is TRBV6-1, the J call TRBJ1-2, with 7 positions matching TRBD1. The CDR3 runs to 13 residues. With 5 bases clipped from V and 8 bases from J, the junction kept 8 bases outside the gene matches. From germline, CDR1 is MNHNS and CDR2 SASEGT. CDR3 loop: CASSRQGEFGYTF. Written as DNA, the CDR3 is TGTGCCAGCAGTCGACAGGGCGAATTCGGCTACACCTTC.

DNA for the CDR3: TGCGCCAGCAGCCATGACACAGGGGGGTACGAGCAGTACTTC. Amino acids: CASSHDTGGYEQYF. The chain carries TRBV5-1 and TRBJ2-7; the match to TRBD1 covers 8 bases. CDR3 length: 14 residues. The V gene's germline CDR1 is SGHRS and CDR2 YFSETQ. Trimming cost V 4 bases and J 4 bases; bases outside gene matches: 7.

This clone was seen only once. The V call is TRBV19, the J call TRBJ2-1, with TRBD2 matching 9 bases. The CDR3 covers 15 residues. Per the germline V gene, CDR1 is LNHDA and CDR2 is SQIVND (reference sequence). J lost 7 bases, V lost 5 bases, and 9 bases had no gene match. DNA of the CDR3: TGTGCCAGTAGTGCTCCGACTAGCGGATTTAATGAGCAGTTCTTC. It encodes CASSAPTSGFNEQFF.

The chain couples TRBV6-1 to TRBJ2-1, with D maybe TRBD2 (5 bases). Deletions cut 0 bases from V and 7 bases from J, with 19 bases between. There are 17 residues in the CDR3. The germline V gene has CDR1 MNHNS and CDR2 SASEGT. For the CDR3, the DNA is TGTGCCAGCAGTGAAGCGTCGTGGGGAGTGGTCGGGAATGAGCAGTTCTTC. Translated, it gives CASSEASWGVVGNEQFF.

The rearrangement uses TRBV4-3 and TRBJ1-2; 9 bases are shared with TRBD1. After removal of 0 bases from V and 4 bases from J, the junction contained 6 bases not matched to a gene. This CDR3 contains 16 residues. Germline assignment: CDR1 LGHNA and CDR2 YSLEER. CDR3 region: CASSQDMGQGSYGYTF. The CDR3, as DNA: TGCGCCAGCAGCCAAGATATGGGACAGGGAAGCTATGGCTACACCTTC.

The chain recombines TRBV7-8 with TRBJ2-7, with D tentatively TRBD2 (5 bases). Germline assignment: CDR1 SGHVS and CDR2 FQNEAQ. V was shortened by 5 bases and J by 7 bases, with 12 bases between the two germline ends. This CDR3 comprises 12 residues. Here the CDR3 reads CASSRHSAEQYF. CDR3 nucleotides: TGTGCCAGCAGCCGACATAGCGCGGAGCAGTACTTC.

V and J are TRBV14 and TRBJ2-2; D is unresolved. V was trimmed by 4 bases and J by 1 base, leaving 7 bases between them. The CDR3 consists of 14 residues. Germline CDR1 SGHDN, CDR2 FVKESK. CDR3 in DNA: TGTGCCAGCAGCCGACATCTGAACACCGGGGAGCTGTTTTTT. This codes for CASSRHLNTGELFF.

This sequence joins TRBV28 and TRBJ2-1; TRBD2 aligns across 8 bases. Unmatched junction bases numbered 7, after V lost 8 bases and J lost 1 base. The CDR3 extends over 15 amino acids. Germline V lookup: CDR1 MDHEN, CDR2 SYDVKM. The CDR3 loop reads CASPKAGESYNEQFF. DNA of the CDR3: TGTGCCAGCCCGAAAGCGGGAGAATCCTACAATGAGCAGTTCTTC. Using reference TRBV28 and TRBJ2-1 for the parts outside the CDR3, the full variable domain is DVKVTQSSRYLVKRTGEKVFLECVQDMDHENMFWYRQDPGLGLRLIYFSYDVKMKEKGDIPEGYSVSREKKERFSLILESASTNQTSMYLCASPKAGESYNEQFFGPGTRLTVL.

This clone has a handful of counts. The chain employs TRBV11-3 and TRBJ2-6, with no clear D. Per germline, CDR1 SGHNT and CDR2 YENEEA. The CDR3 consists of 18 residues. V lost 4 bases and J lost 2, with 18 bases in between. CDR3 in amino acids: CASSSSTGSTTGANVLTF. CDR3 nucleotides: TGTGCCAGCAGCTCCTCAACCGGGTCTACGACTGGGGCCAACGTCCTGACTTTC.

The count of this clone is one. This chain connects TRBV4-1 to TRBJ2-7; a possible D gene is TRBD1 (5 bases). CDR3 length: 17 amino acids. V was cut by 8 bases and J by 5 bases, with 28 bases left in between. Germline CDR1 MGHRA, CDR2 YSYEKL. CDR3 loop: CASSKGWGGMGGNEQYF. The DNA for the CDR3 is TGCGCCAGCTCAAAAGGCTGGGGCGGAATGGGTGGGAACGAGCAGTACTTC.

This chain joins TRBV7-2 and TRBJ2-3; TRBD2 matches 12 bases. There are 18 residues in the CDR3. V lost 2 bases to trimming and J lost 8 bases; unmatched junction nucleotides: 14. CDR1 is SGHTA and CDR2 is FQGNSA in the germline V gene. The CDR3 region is CASSLSLTSGRRPGTQYF. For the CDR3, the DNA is TGTGCCAGCAGCTTATCCCTTACTAGCGGGAGGAGGCCAGGTACGCAGTATTTT.

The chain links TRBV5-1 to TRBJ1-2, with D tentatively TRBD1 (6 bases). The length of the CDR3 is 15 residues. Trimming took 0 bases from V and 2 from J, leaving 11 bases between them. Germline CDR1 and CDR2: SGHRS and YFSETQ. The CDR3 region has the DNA TGCGCCAGCAGCTTGGAAGGGGGGGCCAACTATGGCTACACCTTC. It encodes CASSLEGGANYGYTF.

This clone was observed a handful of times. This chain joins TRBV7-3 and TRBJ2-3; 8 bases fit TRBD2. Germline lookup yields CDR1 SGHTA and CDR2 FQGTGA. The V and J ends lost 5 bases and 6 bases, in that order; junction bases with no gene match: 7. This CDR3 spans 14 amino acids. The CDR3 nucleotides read TGTGCCAGCAGCCTGGGACTAGTCTGGGATACGCAGTATTTT. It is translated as CASSLGLVWDTQYF.

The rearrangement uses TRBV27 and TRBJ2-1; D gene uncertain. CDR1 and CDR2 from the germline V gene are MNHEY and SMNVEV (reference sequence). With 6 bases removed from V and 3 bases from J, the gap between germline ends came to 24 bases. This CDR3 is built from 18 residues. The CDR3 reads CASSPSLVRSVGYNEQFF. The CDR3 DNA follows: TGTGCCAGCAGCCCTTCCCTCGTGCGGAGTGTTGGCTACAATGAGCAGTTCTTC.

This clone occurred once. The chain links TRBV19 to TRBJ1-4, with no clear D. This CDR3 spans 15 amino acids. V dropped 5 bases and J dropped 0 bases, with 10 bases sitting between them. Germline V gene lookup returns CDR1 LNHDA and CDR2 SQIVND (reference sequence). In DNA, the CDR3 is TGTGCCAGTAGTCCAGGTTCTACAACTAATGAAAAACTGTTTTTT. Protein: CASSPGSTTNEKLFF.

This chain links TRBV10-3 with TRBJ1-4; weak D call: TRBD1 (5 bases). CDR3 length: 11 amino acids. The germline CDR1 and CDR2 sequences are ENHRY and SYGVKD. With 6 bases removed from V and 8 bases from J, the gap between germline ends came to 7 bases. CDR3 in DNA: TGTGCCATCAGCGCAGGGGAAAAACTGTTTTTT. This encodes CAISAGEKLFF.

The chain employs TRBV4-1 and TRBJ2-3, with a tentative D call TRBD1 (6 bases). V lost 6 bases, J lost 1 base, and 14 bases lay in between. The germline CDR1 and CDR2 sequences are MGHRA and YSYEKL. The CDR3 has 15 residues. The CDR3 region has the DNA TGCGCCAGCAGTCAGAGGTGGACAGGCACAGATACGCAGTATTTT. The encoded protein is CASSQRWTGTDTQYF.

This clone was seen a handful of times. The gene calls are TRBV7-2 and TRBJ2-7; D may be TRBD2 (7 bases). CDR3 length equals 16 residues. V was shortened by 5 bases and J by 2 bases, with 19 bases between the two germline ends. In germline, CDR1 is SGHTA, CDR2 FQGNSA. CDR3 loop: CASSNRGGPSTYEQYF. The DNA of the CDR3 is TGTGCCAGCAGCAACCGCGGGGGCCCAAGTACCTACGAGCAGTACTTC. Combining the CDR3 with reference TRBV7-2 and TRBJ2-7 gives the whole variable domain GAGVSQSPSNKVTEKGKDVELRCDPISGHTALYWYRQSLGQGLEFLIYFQGNSAPDKSGLPSDRFSAERTGGSVSTLTIQRTQQEDSAVYLCASSNRGGPSTYEQYFGPGTRLTVT.

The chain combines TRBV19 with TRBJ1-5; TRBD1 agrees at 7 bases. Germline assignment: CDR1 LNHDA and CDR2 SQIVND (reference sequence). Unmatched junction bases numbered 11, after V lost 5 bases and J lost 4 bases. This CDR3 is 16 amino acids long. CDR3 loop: CASSQKQGSGNQPQHF. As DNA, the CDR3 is TGTGCCAGTAGTCAAAAACAGGGGTCGGGGAATCAGCCCCAGCATTTT.